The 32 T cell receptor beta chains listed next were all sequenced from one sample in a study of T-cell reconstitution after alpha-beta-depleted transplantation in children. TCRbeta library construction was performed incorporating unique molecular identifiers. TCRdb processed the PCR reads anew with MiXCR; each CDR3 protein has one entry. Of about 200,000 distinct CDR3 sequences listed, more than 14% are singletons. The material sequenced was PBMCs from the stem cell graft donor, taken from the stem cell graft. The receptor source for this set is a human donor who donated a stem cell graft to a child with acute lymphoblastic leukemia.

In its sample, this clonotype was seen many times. The CDR3 spells CASSEESYYEQYF. The DNA of the CDR3 is TGCGCCAGCAGTGAGGAGAGCTACTACGAGCAGTACTTC. The genes are TRBV10-2 and TRBJ2-7; D gene ambiguous. Germline CDR1 WSHSY, CDR2 SAAADI. V was pared by 2 bases and J by 3 bases, with 8 bases between. This CDR3 has 13 amino acids.

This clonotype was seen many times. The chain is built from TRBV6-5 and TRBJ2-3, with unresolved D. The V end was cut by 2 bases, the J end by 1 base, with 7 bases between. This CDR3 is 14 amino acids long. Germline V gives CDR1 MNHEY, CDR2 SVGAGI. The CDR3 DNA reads TGTGCCAGCAGTTACAGCGCCGGCACAGATACGCAGTATTTT. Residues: CASSYSAGTDTQYF.

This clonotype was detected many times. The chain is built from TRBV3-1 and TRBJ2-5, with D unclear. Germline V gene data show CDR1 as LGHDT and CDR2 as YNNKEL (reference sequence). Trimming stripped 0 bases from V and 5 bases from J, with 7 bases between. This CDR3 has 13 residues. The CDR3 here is CASSQDLWETQYF. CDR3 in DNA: TGTGCCAGCAGCCAAGATTTGTGGGAGACCCAGTACTTC.

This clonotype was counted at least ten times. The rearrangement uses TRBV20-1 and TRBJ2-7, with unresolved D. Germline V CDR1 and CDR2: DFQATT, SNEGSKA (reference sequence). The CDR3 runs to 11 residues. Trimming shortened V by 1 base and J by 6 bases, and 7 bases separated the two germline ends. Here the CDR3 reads CSARGGTEQYF. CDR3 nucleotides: TGCAGTGCTAGAGGAGGCACCGAGCAGTACTTC.

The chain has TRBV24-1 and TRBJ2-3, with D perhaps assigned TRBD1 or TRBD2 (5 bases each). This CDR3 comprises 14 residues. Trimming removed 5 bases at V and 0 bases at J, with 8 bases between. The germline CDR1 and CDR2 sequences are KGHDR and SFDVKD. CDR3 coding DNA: TGTGCCACCAGTGTTTGGGACAGCACAGATACGCAGTATTTT. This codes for CATSVWDSTDTQYF.

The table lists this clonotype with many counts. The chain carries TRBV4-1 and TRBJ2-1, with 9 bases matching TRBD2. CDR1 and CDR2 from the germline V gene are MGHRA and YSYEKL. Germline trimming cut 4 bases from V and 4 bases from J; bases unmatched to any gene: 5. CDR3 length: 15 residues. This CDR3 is CASSPQTSGYNEQFF. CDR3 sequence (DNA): TGCGCCAGCAGCCCCCAGACTAGCGGATACAATGAGCAGTTCTTC.

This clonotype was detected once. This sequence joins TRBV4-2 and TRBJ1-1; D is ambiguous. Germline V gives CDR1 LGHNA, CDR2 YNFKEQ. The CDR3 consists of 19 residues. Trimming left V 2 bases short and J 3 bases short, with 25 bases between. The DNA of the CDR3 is TGTGCCAGCAGCCAACCACAAGGCCGGAATGGGGTCACTCACACTGAAGCTTTCTTT. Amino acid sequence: CASSQPQGRNGVTHTEAFF.

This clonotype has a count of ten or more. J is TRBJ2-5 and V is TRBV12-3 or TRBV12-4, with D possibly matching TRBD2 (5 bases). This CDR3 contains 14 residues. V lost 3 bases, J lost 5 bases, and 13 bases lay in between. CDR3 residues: CASSFTGWEETQYF. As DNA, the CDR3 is TGTGCCAGCAGTTTTACGGGGTGGGAGGAGACCCAGTACTTC.

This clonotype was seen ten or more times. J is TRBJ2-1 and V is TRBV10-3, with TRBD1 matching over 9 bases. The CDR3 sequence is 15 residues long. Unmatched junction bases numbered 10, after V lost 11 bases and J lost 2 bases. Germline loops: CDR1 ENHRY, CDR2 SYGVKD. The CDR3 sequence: CAVSGTGIPYNEQFF. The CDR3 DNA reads TGTGCCGTATCCGGGACAGGGATCCCCTACAATGAGCAGTTCTTC.

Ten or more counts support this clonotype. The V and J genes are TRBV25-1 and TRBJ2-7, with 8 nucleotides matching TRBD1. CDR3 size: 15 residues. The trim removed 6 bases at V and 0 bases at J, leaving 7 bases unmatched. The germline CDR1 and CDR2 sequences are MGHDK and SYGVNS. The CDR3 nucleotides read TGTGCCAGCAGGGACTCAGGGGGCCGCTCCTACGAGCAGTACTTC. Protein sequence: CASRDSGGRSYEQYF.

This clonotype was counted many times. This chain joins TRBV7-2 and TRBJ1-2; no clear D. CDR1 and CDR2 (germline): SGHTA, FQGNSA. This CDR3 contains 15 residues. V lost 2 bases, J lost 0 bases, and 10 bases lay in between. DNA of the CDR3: TGTGCCAGCAGCTTAAGCAGGCGATCTAACTATGGCTACACCTTC. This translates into CASSLSRRSNYGYTF.

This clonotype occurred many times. This CDR3 is CASSRPKINTEAFF. The CDR3 DNA is TGTGCCAGCAGCCGACCCAAGATAAACACTGAAGCTTTCTTT. This chain joins TRBV7-9 and TRBJ1-1; D gene uncertain. The CDR3 loop spans 14 amino acids. The germline gives CDR1 SEHNR, CDR2 FQNEAQ (reference sequence). Trimming shortened V by 5 bases and J by 2 bases, and 12 bases separated the two germline ends.

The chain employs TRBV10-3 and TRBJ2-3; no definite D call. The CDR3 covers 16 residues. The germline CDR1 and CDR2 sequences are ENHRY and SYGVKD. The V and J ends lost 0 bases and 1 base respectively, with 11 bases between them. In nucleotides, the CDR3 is TGTGCCATCAGTGAGTCGAACGGTTATGGCACAGATACGCAGTATTTT. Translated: CAISESNGYGTDTQYF.

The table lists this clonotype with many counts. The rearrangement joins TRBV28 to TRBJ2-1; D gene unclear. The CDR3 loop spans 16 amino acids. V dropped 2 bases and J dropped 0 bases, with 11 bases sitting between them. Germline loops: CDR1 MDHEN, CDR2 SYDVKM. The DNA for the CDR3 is TGTGCCAGCAGTTTAATTAACAGCGTCTCCTACAATGAGCAGTTCTTC. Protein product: CASSLINSVSYNEQFF.

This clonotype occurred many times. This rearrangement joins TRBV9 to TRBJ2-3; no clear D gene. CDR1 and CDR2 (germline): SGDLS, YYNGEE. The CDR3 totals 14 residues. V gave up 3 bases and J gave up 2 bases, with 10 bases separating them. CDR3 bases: TGTGCCAGCAGCGCCGCCTTTACCACAGATACGCAGTATTTT. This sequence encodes CASSAAFTTDTQYF.

CDR3 sequence: CASSLRQGASYGYTF. DNA of the CDR3: TGTGCCAGCAGTCTAAGACAGGGGGCAAGCTATGGCTACACCTTC. The rearrangement joins TRBV12-3 or TRBV12-4 to TRBJ1-2; the match to TRBD1 covers 10 bases. This CDR3 spans 15 amino acids. J was trimmed by 4 bases and V by 5 bases; bases with no gene match: 7.

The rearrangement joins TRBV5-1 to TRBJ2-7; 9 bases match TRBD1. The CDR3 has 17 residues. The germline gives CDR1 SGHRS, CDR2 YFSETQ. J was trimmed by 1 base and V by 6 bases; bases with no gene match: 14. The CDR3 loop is CASTAWNRDRASYEQYF. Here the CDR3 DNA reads TGCGCCAGCACCGCTTGGAATAGGGACAGGGCGTCCTACGAGCAGTACTTC.

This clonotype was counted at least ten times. The CDR3 spells CASSLGTLALEQFF. The CDR3 nucleotides read TGTGCCAGCAGTTTGGGCACCCTAGCGCTTGAGCAGTTCTTC. The chain is built from TRBV27 and TRBJ2-1, with a possible D match to TRBD2 (6 bases). The CDR3 consists of 14 residues. Germline V gives CDR1 MNHEY, CDR2 SMNVEV (reference sequence). V was clipped by 3 bases and J by 9 bases, with 15 bases between them.

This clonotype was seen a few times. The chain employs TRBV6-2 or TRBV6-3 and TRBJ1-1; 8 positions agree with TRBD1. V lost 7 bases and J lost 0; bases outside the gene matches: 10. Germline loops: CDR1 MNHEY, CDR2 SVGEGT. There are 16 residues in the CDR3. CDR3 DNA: TGTGCCAGCAAGAGTAGACAGGGGCGCTTGAACACTGAAGCTTTCTTT. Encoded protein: CASKSRQGRLNTEAFF.

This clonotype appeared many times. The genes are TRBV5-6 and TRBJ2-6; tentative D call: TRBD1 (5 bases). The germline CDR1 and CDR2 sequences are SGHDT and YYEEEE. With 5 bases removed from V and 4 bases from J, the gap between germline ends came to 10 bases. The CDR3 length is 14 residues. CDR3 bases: TGTGCCAGCAGGTCAGGGTACGGGGCCAACGTCCTGACTTTC. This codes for CASRSGYGANVLTF.

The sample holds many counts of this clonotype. This CDR3 reads CAISGTHGRFQETQYF. The CDR3 coding sequence is TGTGCCATCAGTGGGACCCACGGGAGGTTCCAAGAGACCCAGTACTTC. The genes are TRBV10-3 and TRBJ2-5, with 7 bases that match TRBD2. Trimming at V came to 4 bases and at J to 1 base, leaving 9 bases not matched to a gene. The CDR3 runs to 16 residues. The germline V gene has CDR1 ENHRY and CDR2 SYGVKD.

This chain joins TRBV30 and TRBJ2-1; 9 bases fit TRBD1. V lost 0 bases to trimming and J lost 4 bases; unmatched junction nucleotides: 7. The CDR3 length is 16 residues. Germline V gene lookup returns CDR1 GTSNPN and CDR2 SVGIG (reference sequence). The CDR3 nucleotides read TGTGCCTGGAGTGTACGAACAGGGGGCCTATACAATGAGCAGTTCTTC. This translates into CAWSVRTGGLYNEQFF.

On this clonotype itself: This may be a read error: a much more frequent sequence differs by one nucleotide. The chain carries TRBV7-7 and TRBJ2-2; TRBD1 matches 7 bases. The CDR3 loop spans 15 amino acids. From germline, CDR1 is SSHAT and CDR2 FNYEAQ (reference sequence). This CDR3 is CASSPWTGQTRELFF. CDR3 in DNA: TGTGCTAGCAGCCCCTGGACAGGACAGACCCGGGAGCTGTTTTTT. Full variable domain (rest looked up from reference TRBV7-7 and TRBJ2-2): GAGVSQSPRYKVTKRGQDVTLRCDPISSHATLYWYQQALGQGPEFLTYFNYEAQPDKSGLPSDRFSAERPEGSISTLTIQRTEQRDSAMYRCASSPWTGQTRELFFGEGSRLTVL.

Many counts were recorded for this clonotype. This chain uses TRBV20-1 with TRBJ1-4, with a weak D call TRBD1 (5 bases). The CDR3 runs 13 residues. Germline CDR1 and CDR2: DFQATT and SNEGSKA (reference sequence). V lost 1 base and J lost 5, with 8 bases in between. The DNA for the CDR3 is TGCAGTGCTAGAGGTGGGGGGAATGAAAAACTGTTTTTT. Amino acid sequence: CSARGGGNEKLFF.

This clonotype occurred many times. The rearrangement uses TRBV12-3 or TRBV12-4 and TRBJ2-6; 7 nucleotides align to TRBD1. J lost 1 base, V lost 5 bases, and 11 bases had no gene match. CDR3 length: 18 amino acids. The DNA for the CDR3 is TGTGCCAGCAGTGGAAGGGGACAGTCAAAATCTGGGGCCAACGTCCTGACTTTC. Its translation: CASSGRGQSKSGANVLTF.

The CDR3 DNA reads as TGTGCCGGAAGACAGGGACGGGATGAAAAACTGTTTTTT. It specifies CAGRQGRDEKLFF. The chain is built from TRBV2 and TRBJ1-4; 7 bases line up with TRBD1. Germline CDR1 and CDR2: SNHLY and FYNNEI. V lost 11 bases, J lost 6 bases, and 9 bases stayed unmatched. This CDR3 is built from 13 residues.

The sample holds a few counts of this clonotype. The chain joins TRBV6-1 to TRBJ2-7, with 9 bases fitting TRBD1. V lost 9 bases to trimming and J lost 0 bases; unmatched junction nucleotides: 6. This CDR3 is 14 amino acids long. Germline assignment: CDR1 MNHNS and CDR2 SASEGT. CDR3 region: CASWDRESSYEQYF. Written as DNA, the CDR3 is TGTGCCAGTTGGGACAGGGAAAGCTCCTACGAGCAGTACTTC.

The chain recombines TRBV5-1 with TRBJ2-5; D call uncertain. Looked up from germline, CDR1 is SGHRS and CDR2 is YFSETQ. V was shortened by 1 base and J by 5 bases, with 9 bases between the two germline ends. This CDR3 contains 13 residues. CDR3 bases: TGCGCCAGCAGCTTGCGTCTCTGGGAGACCCAGTACTTC. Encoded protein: CASSLRLWETQYF.

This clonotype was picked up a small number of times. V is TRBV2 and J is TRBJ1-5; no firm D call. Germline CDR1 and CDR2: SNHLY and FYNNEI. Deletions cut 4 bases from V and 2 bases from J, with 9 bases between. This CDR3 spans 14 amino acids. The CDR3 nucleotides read TGTGCCAGCAGTGGGGAAAGGGGCAATCAGCCCCAGCATTTT. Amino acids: CASSGERGNQPQHF.

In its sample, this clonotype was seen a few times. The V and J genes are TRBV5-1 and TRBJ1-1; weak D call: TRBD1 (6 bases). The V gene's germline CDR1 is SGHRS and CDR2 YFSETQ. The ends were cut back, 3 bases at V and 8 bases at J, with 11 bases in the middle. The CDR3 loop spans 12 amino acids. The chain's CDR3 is CASSSLGGEAFF. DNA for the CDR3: TGCGCCAGCAGCTCCCTAGGGGGGGAAGCTTTCTTT.

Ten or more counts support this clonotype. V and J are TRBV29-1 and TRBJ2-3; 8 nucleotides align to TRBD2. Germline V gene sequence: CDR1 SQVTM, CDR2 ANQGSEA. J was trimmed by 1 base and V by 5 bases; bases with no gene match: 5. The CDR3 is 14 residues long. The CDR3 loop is CSVIREGRTDTQYF. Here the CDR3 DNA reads TGCAGCGTTATTCGGGAGGGCCGCACAGATACGCAGTATTTT.

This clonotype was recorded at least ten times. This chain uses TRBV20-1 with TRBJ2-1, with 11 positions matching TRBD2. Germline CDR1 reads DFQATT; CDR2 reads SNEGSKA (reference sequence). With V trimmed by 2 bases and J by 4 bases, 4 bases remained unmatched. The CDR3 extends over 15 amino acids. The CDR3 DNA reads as TGCAGTGCTAGAAGACTAGCGGGAAGTTACAATGAGCAGTTCTTC. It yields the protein CSARRLAGSYNEQFF.